This entry lists 3 T cell receptor beta chains sequenced from one sample in a study of T cells in Graves' hyperthyroidism and ophthalmopathy. It was RNA transcripts that yielded the amplified TCR beta CDR3 regions. First-round RT-PCR with HTBI primers amplified the TCR CDR3 region. TCRdb analysed the multiplex PCR reads with MiXCR anew, one entry per CDR3 protein. The repertoire holds hundreds of thousands of distinct CDR3 sequences, with about 45% as singletons. The sample taken for sequencing was peripheral blood or thyroid tissue (not recorded which). Receptors originate from an adult man with Graves' disease, either hyperthyroidism or ophthalmopathy (not recorded which).

This chain uses TRBV7-8 with TRBJ1-2, with 8 bases lining up with TRBD1. Germline loops: CDR1 SGHVS, CDR2 FQNEAQ. The length of the CDR3 is 15 residues. The V gene end was trimmed by 1 base and the J gene end by 6 bases; junction bases not matched to a gene: 7. In nucleotides, the CDR3 is TGTGCCAGCAGCTTAGGCCAGGGGGCAAGACATGGCTACACCTTC. It is translated as CASSLGQGARHGYTF. Full variable domain (missing parts from reference TRBV7-8 and TRBJ1-2): GAGVSQSPRYKVAKRGQDVALRCDPISGHVSLFWYQQALGQGPEFLTYFQNEAQLDKSGLPSDRFFAERPEGSVSTLKIQRTQQEDSAVYLCASSLGQGARHGYTFGSGTRLTVV.

The chain recombines TRBV7-9 with TRBJ2-3, with 12 bases identical to TRBD2. The CDR3 consists of 16 residues. Germline CDR1 and CDR2: SEHNR and FQNEAQ (reference sequence). J gave up 1 base and V 5 bases, and 4 bases lay outside the gene matches. CDR3 DNA sequence: TGTGCCAGCAGCGGCAGACTAGCGGGGGGCACAGATACGCAGTATTTT. Amino acid sequence: CASSGRLAGGTDTQYF.

V gene TRBV2 combines with J gene TRBJ2-2, with D unresolved. Per the germline V gene, CDR1 is SNHLY and CDR2 is FYNNEI. Trimming left V 8 bases short and J 0 bases short, with 13 bases between. There are 15 residues in the CDR3. The CDR3 reads CASSPSRTNTGELFF. In DNA, the CDR3 is TGTGCCAGCTCACCCAGCAGAACGAACACCGGGGAGCTGTTTTTT.